Ten or more counts support the clone carrying this T cell receptor beta chain. As yet, its antigen is unknown. This entry belongs to a study of early T cells in non-severe SARS-CoV-2 infection. Study outcomes and limitations: Private and CD4 specificities were missed by VDJdb matching, skewed to anti-spike CD8.

Individual cDNA molecules were tagged with unique molecular identifiers. TCRdb re-called the 5' RACE reads through MiXCR, storing one row per CDR3 protein. Of around 26,000 distinct CDR3 sequences listed, approximately 4.1% are singletons. With V trimmed by 4 bases and J by 5 bases, 8 bases remained unmatched. This CDR3 contains 16 residues. The germline V gene has CDR1 SGHNT and CDR2 YYREEE (reference sequence). The sample consisted of whole blood. The clonotype comes from an adult who was a healthcare worker with PCR-confirmed SARS-CoV-2 infection or an uninfected control (not recorded which). The chain links TRBV5-4 to TRBJ2-3; 12 positions match TRBD1. The CDR3: CASSPGTGGAGDTQYF. As DNA, the CDR3 is TGTGCCAGCAGCCCCGGGACAGGGGGCGCGGGAGATACGCAGTATTTT.